This T cell receptor beta chain was sequenced in a study of blood T cell repertoires in COVID-19. Study as a whole: The United States, Italy and Spain supplied acute and convalescent COVID-19 samples. Sample material is recorded as cDNA or gDNA derived from T cells, B-cell-depleted T cells, or PBMCs.

Germline loops: CDR1 SGHKS, CDR2 YYEKEE (reference sequence). V gave up 4 bases and J gave up 2 bases, with 13 bases separating them. The CDR3 covers 14 residues. Per the original methods: Cell counts per sample came from amplifying reference gene primers. Repertoires were generated with immunoSEQ multiplex PCR, while TCRdb's copy carries only in-frame clones and drops some. The V and J calls and the clone size are those of that table, but D and trimming were determined from the DNA. The data hold about 160,000 clones, with around 85% observed a single time. The study recruited people aged about 18 to 95 years across 20 to 30 US areas.

Material for sequencing was PBMCs or T cells enriched from blood (not recorded which). The TCR originated in a woman aged 40 to 55 with acute COVID-19. V usage is TRBV5-5 and J usage is TRBJ2-7; D is unclear. The CDR3: CASSPSGGTYEQYF. CDR3 coding DNA: TGTGCCAGCAGCCCCTCTGGCGGCACCTACGAGCAGTACTTC. Using reference TRBV5-5 and TRBJ2-7 for the parts outside the CDR3, the full variable domain is DAGVTQSPTHLIKTRGQQVTLRCSPISGHKSVSWYQQVLGQGPQFIFQYYEKEERGRGNFPDRFSARQFPNYSSELNVNALLLGDSALYLCASSPSGGTYEQYFGPGTRLTVT.